This TCR beta chain stems from a study of T cell responses to AZD1222 COVID-19 vaccine. Points from the study as a whole: With dominance at 160-218 and 743-854, vaccine-associated CD4 TCRs spanned spike. No day 14 peak samples; only post-peak repertoires were characterized.

In regard to this clone: Its antigen is unidentified.

Trimming removed 4 bases at V and 0 bases at J, with 13 bases between. This CDR3 has 15 residues. CDR1 is SGHNT and CDR2 is YYREEE in the germline V gene (reference sequence). Using immunoSEQ multiplex PCR, the repertoire was profiled, and TCRdb retains in-frame clones only, with some absent. The sample contains more than 85,000 clones, 81% of which appear only once. The sample in question was peripheral blood, obtained on day 0 of AZD1222 vaccination. The TCR was taken from an adult in good health. The V and J genes are TRBV5-4 and TRBJ2-5; the D gene is possibly TRBD2 (6 bases). CDR3 DNA sequence: TGTGCCAGCAGCCCGAGGGGCGGGGACCAAGAGACCCAGTACTTC. Its translation is CASSPRGGDQETQYF.